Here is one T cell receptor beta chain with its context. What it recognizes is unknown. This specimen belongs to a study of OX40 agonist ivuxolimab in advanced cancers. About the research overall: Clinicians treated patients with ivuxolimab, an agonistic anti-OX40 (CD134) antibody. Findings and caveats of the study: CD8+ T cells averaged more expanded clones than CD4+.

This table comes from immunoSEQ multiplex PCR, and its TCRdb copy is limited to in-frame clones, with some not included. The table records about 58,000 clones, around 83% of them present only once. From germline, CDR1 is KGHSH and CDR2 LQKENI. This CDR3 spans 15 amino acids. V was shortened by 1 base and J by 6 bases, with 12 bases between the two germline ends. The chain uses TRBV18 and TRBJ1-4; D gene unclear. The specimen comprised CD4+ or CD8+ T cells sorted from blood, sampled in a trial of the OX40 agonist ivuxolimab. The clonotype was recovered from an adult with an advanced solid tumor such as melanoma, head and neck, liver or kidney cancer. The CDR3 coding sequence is TGTGCCAGCTCACCACTGGGCGGGTCTGATGAAAAACTGTTTTTT. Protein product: CASSPLGGSDEKLFF. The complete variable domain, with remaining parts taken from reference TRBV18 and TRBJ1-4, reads NAGVMQNPRHLVRRRGQEARLRCSPMKGHSHVYWYRQLPEEGLKFMVYLQKENIIDESGMPKERFSAEFPKEGPSILRIQQVVRGDSAAYFCASSPLGGSDEKLFFGSGTQLSVL.